The 20 T cell receptor beta chains listed next were all sequenced from one sample in a study of shared clonotypes between healthy human individuals. The protocol was immunoSEQ multiplex PCR, while the TCRdb copy is restricted to in-frame clones and leaves out a portion. Of millions of clones in the sample, around nine tenths were seen once. The sequenced sample consisted of naive CD4+ T cells sorted from blood. Subset here: CD45RA+ positively selected. Every receptor here comes from a man aged 18 to 35 in good health.

This clone was counted between two and nine times. CDR3 residues: CASSEVLPAEAFF. In nucleotides, the CDR3 is TGTGCCAGCAGTGAAGTGTTGCCAGCTGAAGCTTTCTTT. The chain carries TRBV2 and TRBJ1-1; D unresolved. V was trimmed by 1 base and J by 6 bases, leaving 9 bases between them. Per the germline V gene, CDR1 is SNHLY and CDR2 is FYNNEI. The CDR3 is made up of 13 amino acids.

A single count supports this clone. The chain recombines TRBV28 with TRBJ1-1, with D possibly being TRBD1 (5 bases). V lost 2 bases to trimming and J lost 0 bases, with 10 bases between them. From germline, CDR1 is MDHEN and CDR2 SYDVKM. This CDR3 spans 15 amino acids. CDR3 nucleotides: TGTGCCAGCAGTTTAACAGGCGCTTTGAACACTGAAGCTTTCTTT. The encoded protein is CASSLTGALNTEAFF.

The chain employs TRBV19 and TRBJ2-5; 8 bases agree with TRBD1. CDR1 is LNHDA and CDR2 is SQIVND in the germline V gene (reference sequence). V was clipped by 3 bases and J by 4 bases; unmatched bases: 7. The CDR3 extends over 15 amino acids. The DNA for the CDR3 is TGTGCCAGTAGTATCGACAGGGGCCATGGAGAGACCCAGTACTTC. Encoded protein: CASSIDRGHGETQYF.

This rearrangement joins TRBV28 to TRBJ1-5; TRBD1 matches 11 bases. From germline, CDR1 is MDHEN and CDR2 SYDVKM. The V segment lost 3 bases and the J segment 1 base; nucleotides outside the gene matches: 2. The CDR3 contains 16 residues. The CDR3 loop is CASSFGDRGSNQPQHF. In DNA form, the CDR3 reads TGTGCCAGCAGTTTTGGGGACAGGGGGAGCAATCAGCCCCAGCATTTT.

The chain is built from TRBV6-4 and TRBJ2-1; D is perhaps TRBD2 (5 bases). V shed 7 bases and J shed 1 base, with 23 bases lying between them. This CDR3 spans 18 amino acids. Per the germline V gene, CDR1 is MRHNA and CDR2 is SNTAGT. CDR3 in amino acids: CASNWGLAGSISYNEQFF. The CDR3 nucleotides are TGTGCCAGCAATTGGGGATTAGCTGGGAGTATTTCCTACAATGAGCAGTTCTTC.

The V call is TRBV18, the J call TRBJ1-1; 7 positions agree with TRBD1. CDR1 is KGHSH, CDR2 LQKENI, per germline. The CDR3 sequence is 16 residues long. V gave up 4 bases and J gave up 0 bases; unmatched junction bases: 8. The CDR3 is CASSLGTASVNTEAFF. For the CDR3, the DNA is TGTGCCAGCTCACTCGGGACAGCTTCCGTGAACACTGAAGCTTTCTTT.

This clone was seen more than once but under ten times. The V gene is TRBV6-6, the J gene TRBJ1-5; no clear D gene. The CDR3 extends over 13 amino acids. Trimming cost V 6 bases and J 0 bases, with 6 bases left between them. CDR1 and CDR2 (germline): MNHNY, SVGAGI (reference sequence). The CDR3 region has the DNA TGTGCCAGCAGCCAATATAGCAATCAGCCCCAGCATTTT. Protein: CASSQYSNQPQHF.

The V call is TRBV10-3, the J call TRBJ2-7, with 7 bases lining up with TRBD1. CDR1 is ENHRY, CDR2 SYGVKD, per germline. V shed 3 bases, J shed 2 bases, and the junction held 4 bases outside the gene matches. The CDR3 runs to 14 residues. The DNA for the CDR3 is TGTGCCATCAGTGATCCGGGACAGACCTACGAGCAGTACTTC. It specifies CAISDPGQTYEQYF.

The chain recombines TRBV30 with TRBJ1-2; tentative D call: TRBD1 (5 bases). This CDR3 spans 16 amino acids. With 0 bases removed from V and 6 bases from J, the gap between germline ends came to 20 bases. Germline CDR1 is GTSNPN and CDR2 is SVGIG (reference sequence). The CDR3 sequence: CAWSVWGPGYGHGYTF. In DNA, the CDR3 is TGTGCCTGGAGTGTATGGGGACCGGGCTACGGTCATGGCTACACCTTC.

A remark on this clone: The sample holds other DNA sequences that translate to the same CDR3. This sequence joins TRBV6-6 and TRBJ1-1, with TRBD1 matching over 7 bases. The CDR3 covers 15 residues. CDR1 MNHNY and CDR2 SVGAGI come from the germline V gene (reference sequence). Trimming cost V 0 bases and J 5 bases; bases outside gene matches: 6. CDR3 coding DNA: TGTGCCAGCAGTTACTCCAGGGGGGGGAATACTGAAGCTTTCTTT. Its protein is CASSYSRGGNTEAFF.

V usage is TRBV27 and J usage is TRBJ2-3; D may be TRBD2 (5 bases). Germline-derived CDR1 and CDR2 are MNHEY and SMNVEV (reference sequence). The ends were cut back, 2 bases at V and 4 bases at J, with 13 bases in the middle. This CDR3 region has 15 residues. CDR3 DNA sequence: TGTGCCAGCAGTTTACGCCCGCTAGCCGCAGATACGCAGTATTTT. This codes for CASSLRPLAADTQYF.

For the CDR3, the DNA is TGTGCCAGCAGCTTAGGGCGGGCGGGAGTAACAGATACGCAGTATTTT. This codes for CASSLGRAGVTDTQYF. The chain carries TRBV7-2 and TRBJ2-3; 7 positions agree with TRBD2. CDR1 and CDR2 (germline): SGHTA, FQGNSA. Losses at the gene ends were 1 base for V and 3 bases for J; bases not matched to a gene: 7. This CDR3 contains 16 residues.

The J gene is TRBJ2-3, the V gene TRBV30; D is possibly TRBD1 (6 bases). V shed 3 bases and J shed 6 bases, with 16 bases lying between them. The germline gives CDR1 GTSNPN, CDR2 SVGIG (reference sequence). The CDR3 length is 14 residues. The DNA of the CDR3 is TGTGCCTGGAGGACAGGTTCCATTGTGGATACGCAGTATTTT. Encoded protein: CAWRTGSIVDTQYF.

V gene TRBV2 combines with J gene TRBJ1-3; D gene uncertain. This CDR3 is built from 14 residues. The ends were cut back, 2 bases at V and 3 bases at J, with 8 bases in the middle. Germline V gene lookup returns CDR1 SNHLY and CDR2 FYNNEI. Written as DNA, the CDR3 is TGTGCCAGCAGTGAACGGGGTTTTGGAAACACCATATATTTT. It yields the protein CASSERGFGNTIYF.

The V gene is TRBV2, the J gene TRBJ1-4; perhaps TRBD1 as D (6 bases). Trimming took off 5 bases at V and 0 bases at J, with 13 bases between the two ends. The CDR3 is 16 residues long. The germline V gene has CDR1 SNHLY and CDR2 FYNNEI. The CDR3, as DNA: TGTGCCAGCAGTTTTCAGGGGCACGCAACTAATGAAAAACTGTTTTTT. This translates into CASSFQGHATNEKLFF. The whole variable domain, filled in from reference TRBV2 and TRBJ1-4, reads EPEVTQTPSHQVTQMGQEVILRCVPISNHLYFYWYRQILGQKVEFLVSFYNNEISEKSEIFDDQFSVERPDGSNFTLKIRSTKLEDSAMYFCASSFQGHATNEKLFFGSGTQLSVL.

The chain has TRBV10-3 and TRBJ1-6, with 7 bases matching TRBD1. J was trimmed by 3 bases and V by 3 bases; bases with no gene match: 5. The CDR3 covers 16 residues. Germline CDR1 and CDR2: ENHRY and SYGVKD. CDR3 bases: TGTGCCATCAGTGATTCGGCAGGGGGCTATAATTCACCCCTCCACTTT. Protein sequence: CAISDSAGGYNSPLHF.

As to this clone: Other DNA sequences within the sample encode an identical CDR3. J is TRBJ2-3 and V is TRBV11-2; D gene ambiguous. This CDR3 spans 11 amino acids. Looked up from germline, CDR1 is SGHAT and CDR2 is FQNNGV. V lost 4 bases to trimming and J lost 6 bases, with 5 bases between them. The CDR3 DNA sequence: TGTGCCAGCAGCTCATCGGATACGCAGTATTTT. This encodes CASSSSDTQYF.

The chain carries TRBV2 and TRBJ2-3; no reliable D call. The CDR3 length is 16 residues. Germline V CDR1 and CDR2: SNHLY, FYNNEI. V was shortened by 4 bases and J by 2 bases, with 16 bases between the two germline ends. CDR3 DNA: TGTGCCAGCAGTGCTCTAGTCGGTTCACACACAGATACGCAGTATTTT. This translates into CASSALVGSHTDTQYF.

V usage is TRBV5-1 and J usage is TRBJ1-1; D is ambiguous. The CDR3 length is 13 residues. V lost 4 bases, J lost 7 bases, and 14 bases lay in between. Germline CDR1 and CDR2: SGHRS and YFSETQ. CDR3: CASSPTEYGEAFF. The CDR3 nucleotides read TGCGCCAGCAGCCCGACCGAGTACGGTGAAGCTTTCTTT.

The chain couples TRBV9 to TRBJ1-2; 8 positions agree with TRBD1. Germline CDR1 reads SGDLS; CDR2 reads YYNGEE. The V and J ends lost 4 bases and 0 bases, in that order; junction bases with no gene match: 14. The CDR3 is made up of 18 amino acids. The CDR3 protein is CASSPRALGTGANYGYTF. CDR3 coding DNA: TGTGCCAGCAGCCCTAGGGCCCTGGGGACAGGCGCTAACTATGGCTACACCTTC.